A single sample is the source of the 3 T cell receptor beta chains below, sequenced in a study of early T cells in non-severe SARS-CoV-2 infection. TCRdb passed the 5' RACE reads through MiXCR, listing each CDR3 protein once. The sample yields about 11,000 distinct CDR3 sequences, 4.8% seen once. Sequencing input: whole blood. These receptor sequences come from an adult who was a healthcare worker with PCR-confirmed SARS-CoV-2 infection or an uninfected control (not recorded which).

The V call is TRBV7-9, the J call TRBJ1-2; 7 nucleotides line up with TRBD1. Trimming took 5 bases from V and 7 from J; bases not matched to a gene: 10. Germline values: CDR1 SEHNR, CDR2 FQNEAQ (reference sequence). The CDR3 covers 14 residues. The CDR3, as DNA: TGTGCCAGCAGCGGTCAGACAGGGAAACTTGGCTACACCTTC. As protein: CASSGQTGKLGYTF.

This chain connects TRBV23-1 to TRBJ1-5; D is unresolved. TRBV23-1 is marked as an open reading frame, function uncertain. The CDR3 extends over 16 amino acids. V lost 3 bases and J lost 3, with 15 bases in between. The CDR3 DNA follows: TGCGCCAGCAGTCATCCCTCCCGACATCACAATCAGCCCCAGCATTTT. This sequence encodes CASSHPSRHHNQPQHF.

This clonotype turned up a few times. This rearrangement joins TRBV7-9 to TRBJ2-3, with 7 positions matching TRBD2. The germline CDR1 and CDR2 sequences are SEHNR and FQNEAQ (reference sequence). The CDR3 runs to 15 residues. The V and J ends lost 3 bases and 6 bases, in that order; junction bases with no gene match: 9. The CDR3 is CASSFQGGPIDTQYF. In DNA, the CDR3 is TGTGCCAGCAGCTTTCAGGGAGGGCCGATCGATACGCAGTATTTT.